This T cell receptor beta chain emerged from a study of CD8 T cells in Susac syndrome. CDR1 and CDR2 (germline): KGHSH, LQKENI. The CDR3 has 14 amino acids. Trimming cost V 3 bases and J 2 bases; bases outside gene matches: 4. Reverse transcription of roughly 0.45 to 1 ug RNA used random hexamers. It was immunoSEQ multiplex PCR that amplified TCR beta CDR3 across 54 Vbeta and 13 Jbeta. A single record per CDR3 protein comes from TCRdb applying MiXCR to the immunoSEQ multiplex PCR reads. Among roughly 130,000 distinct CDR3 sequences listed, approximately 96% were seen once. Relapsing-remitting disease, either stable or active, was present in the multiple sclerosis controls, who were treatment-naive patients. CD8+ and CD4+ T cells were negatively isolated; TEMRA cells were FACS-enriched.

Material for sequencing was CD4+ T cells from PBMCs. V usage is TRBV18 and J usage is TRBJ2-7; TRBD1 aligns across 7 bases. This TCR was sampled from a human donor with multiple sclerosis. The CDR3 bases are TGTGCCAGCTCACCCTGGACAGGACCCTACGAGCAGTACTTC. Protein product: CASSPWTGPYEQYF.